This passage covers 4 T cell receptor beta chains from one sample sequenced in a study of T cells in Graves' hyperthyroidism and ophthalmopathy (dated by TCRdb to between 2017 and 2020). The library was obtained by multiplex PCR. Sequencing instrument: Illumina HiSeq 2000. Amplification of TCR beta CDR3 regions was carried out from RNA transcripts. The first round of RT-PCR for the TCR CDR3 was performed with the HTBI primer set and the Qiagen OneStep RT-PCR kit. The public sequencing data were trimmed at Q25 with fastp and processed into clonotypes with MiXCR by TCRdb, which kept only in-frame beta chains. Rows are combined by CDR3 protein, so each entry shows the most common genes and DNA. This sample is represented by roughly 500,000 distinct CDR3 sequences; approximately 44% of them were singletons. The ten largest clones capture 15% to 20% of the sample. Sequenced material: peripheral blood or thyroid tissue (not recorded which). These receptor sequences come from an adult woman with Graves' disease, either hyperthyroidism or ophthalmopathy (not recorded which).

This clonotype was seen at least ten times. The gene calls are TRBV4-1 and TRBJ2-2; possible D gene TRBD1, 5 bases. Germline assignment: CDR1 MGHRA and CDR2 YSYEKL. CDR3 length: 14 residues. V lost 3 bases, J lost 3 bases, and 8 bases lay in between. The chain's CDR3 is CASSQGPYTGELFF. In nucleotides, the CDR3 is TGCGCCAGCAGCCAGGGGCCTTACACCGGGGAGCTGTTTTTT.

The genes are TRBV3-1 and TRBJ1-2; possibly TRBD1 for D (6 bases). Trimming took 5 bases from V and 1 from J, leaving 14 bases between them. Germline V gene lookup returns CDR1 LGHDT and CDR2 YNNKEL (reference sequence). The CDR3 covers 15 residues. CDR3 protein: CASSGFQGINYGYTF. The CDR3 region has the DNA TGTGCCAGCAGCGGATTTCAGGGGATTAACTATGGCTACACCTTC. The full variable domain, in which reference TRBV3-1 and TRBJ1-2 provide the parts outside the CDR3, is DTAVSQTPKYLVTQMGNDKSIKCEQNLGHDTMYWYKQDSKKFLKIMFSYNNKELIINETVPNRFSPKSPDKAHLNLHINSLELGDSAVYFCASSGFQGINYGYTFGSGTRLTVV.

The rearrangement links TRBV12-3 or TRBV12-4 to TRBJ2-5; no reliable D call. Trimming removed 4 bases from V and 5 bases from J, with 17 bases in between. The CDR3 spans 15 residues. The CDR3, as DNA: TGTGCCAGCAGTTCCTCATTGGGCCCAAGCGAGACCCAGTACTTC. It encodes CASSSSLGPSETQYF.

The chain employs TRBV7-2 and TRBJ1-1; perhaps TRBD1 as D (6 bases). The CDR3 has 11 residues. Germline CDR1 SGHTA, CDR2 FQGNSA. V lost 4 bases, J lost 11 bases, and 11 bases lay in between. The CDR3 sequence: CASSWGALAFF. The CDR3, as DNA: TGTGCCAGCAGCTGGGGGGCTTTGGCTTTCTTT.